This T cell receptor (beta chain) emerged from a study of T cells of healthy individuals. This CDR3 is built from 11 residues. V was shortened by 9 bases and J by 7 bases, with 13 bases between the two germline ends. CDR1 is MNHEY, CDR2 SMNVEV, per germline (reference sequence). TCRdb redid the calling of the 5' RACE reads with MiXCR, one entry per CDR3 protein. This sample yields about 57,000 distinct CDR3 sequences, of which 15% to 20% are seen a single time; about 4.4% belongs to the top ten. The chain couples TRBV27 to TRBJ2-7; unclear D gene. The clonotype originates from a human donor in good health. Here the CDR3 reads CASGTFREQYF. Here the CDR3 DNA reads TGTGCCAGTGGCACTTTCAGGGAGCAGTACTTC.